This T cell receptor beta chain stems from a study of identical twins. Study-level findings and limits: Fewer insertions marked abundant cord blood beta clonotypes; young adult naive trended weakly, memory not at all.

TCRdb independently ran MiXCR on the 5' RACE reads; one entry per CDR3 protein. The sample lists nearly 650,000 distinct CDR3 sequences; roughly 6.6% were seen once. This CDR3 has 16 residues. Trimming took 4 bases from V and 0 from J, leaving 14 bases between them. Germline loops: CDR1 SGHRS, CDR2 YFSETQ. This clonotype was detected ten times or more. Its antigen remains unknown. The same specimen was also included in a second study, on yellow fever vaccine responses in identical twins.

V and J are TRBV5-1 and TRBJ2-1; D unclear. Input material: PBMCs. The sequence was collected from a woman under 30 in good health. CDR3 region: CASSPGDKSSYNEQFF. CDR3 coding DNA: TGCGCCAGCAGCCCAGGAGACAAGAGCTCCTACAATGAGCAGTTCTTC.